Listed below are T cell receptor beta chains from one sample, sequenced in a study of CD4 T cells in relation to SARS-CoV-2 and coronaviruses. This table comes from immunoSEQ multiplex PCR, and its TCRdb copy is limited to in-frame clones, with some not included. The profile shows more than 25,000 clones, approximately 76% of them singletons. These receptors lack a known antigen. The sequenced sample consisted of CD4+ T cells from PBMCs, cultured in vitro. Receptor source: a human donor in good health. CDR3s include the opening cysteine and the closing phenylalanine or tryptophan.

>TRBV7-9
CASSLLPYEQYF
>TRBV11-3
CASSSTAGANVLTF
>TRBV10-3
CATVGTEAFF
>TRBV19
CASSPQGLDEQYF
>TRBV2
CASSPDRGRLEKLFF
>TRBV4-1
CASSHHDRGRYNEQFF
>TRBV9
CASSVSGNYGYTF
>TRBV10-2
CASSGSGTSGGRGDTQYF
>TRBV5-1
CASSLSAGLVEQFF
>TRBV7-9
CASSEGQGSDTQYF
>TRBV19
CASSLRAASTDTQYF
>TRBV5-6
CASSDGQGTDTQYF
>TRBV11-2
CASSHGQGGTEAFF
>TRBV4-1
CASSQVIHGLGNTEAFF
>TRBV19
CASSIGQVDQPQHF
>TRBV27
CASQHRSTLNTEAFF
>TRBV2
CASSYRGEGNTIYF
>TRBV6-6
CASSPTGGWDQPQHF
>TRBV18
CASSPGTGFGQPQHF
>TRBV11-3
CASSVRGAGYNEQFF
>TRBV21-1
CASSKGVPPDQPQHF
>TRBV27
CASSPGTVYGYTF
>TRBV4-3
CASSHRQGPTDTQYF
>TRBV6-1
CASSARDLRRNTEAFF
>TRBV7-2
CASSPGVRTPLYNEQFF
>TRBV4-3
CASSPLIPYSGNTIYF
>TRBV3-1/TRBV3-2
CASSPTSGSIYFGYNEQFF
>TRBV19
CASSPSRGATDTQYF
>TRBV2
CASSATAGDGYTF
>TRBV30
CAWSVQTDTQYF
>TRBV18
CASSETGPLSNQPQHF
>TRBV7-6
CASSLGLAGGPYNEQFF
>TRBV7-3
CASSPRTSGEQFF
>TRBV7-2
CASSSPPWTGVGETQYF
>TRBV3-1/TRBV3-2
CASSQNGGTSTQYF
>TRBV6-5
CASTPSARGEQFF
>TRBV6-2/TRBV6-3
CASSMGPLDRTDTQYF
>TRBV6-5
CAVQGAPYEQYF
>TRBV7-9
CASSPGQPNQPQHF
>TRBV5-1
CASSFTSGTTGELFF
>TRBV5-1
CASSGTGFGEQYF
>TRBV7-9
CASSRTRTSGDPYNEQFF
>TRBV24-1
CATSDFCTGTIYEQYF
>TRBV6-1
CASSERGGQADTQYF
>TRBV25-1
CASSRRAGDTPLHF
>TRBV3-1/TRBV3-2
CASSQGQMNTEAFF
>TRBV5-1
CASIGGQLSNEQFF
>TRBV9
CASSVAGAGMNTEAFF
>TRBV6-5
CASSSTLGRRQYF
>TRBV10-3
CAISESGGRSGNTIYF
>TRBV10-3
CAISVPGQGADTQYF
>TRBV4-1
CASSQSRGQGGTEAFF
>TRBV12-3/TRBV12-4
CASSRTGGPLHF
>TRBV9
CASSVLGGLSTDTQYF
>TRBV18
CASSRRLGQETQYF
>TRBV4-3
CASSQATGGMFF
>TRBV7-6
CASSKVPTTNEKLFF
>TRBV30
CAWSVLAGGPGQETQYF
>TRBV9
CASRLDPGGDNEQFF
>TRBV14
CASSPWTSGANEQFF